This T cell receptor beta chain was recovered during a study of T-cell memory formation after mild COVID-19. Study summary: Among the donors, TCR clusters were largely specific to each donor.

Study results and limitations: Balance between CD4 and CD8 was seen in clones contracting day 15 to 85, and a CD4+ lean was seen in later expanders.

This CDR3 is 14 amino acids long. V lost 6 bases to trimming and J lost 0 bases; unmatched junction nucleotides: 1. Germline-derived CDR1 and CDR2 are MNHEY and SVGAGI. TCR alpha and TCR beta cDNA libraries with sample barcodes and UMIs came from 5'RACE using constant-segment primers. TCRdb processed the 5' RACE reads anew with MiXCR; each CDR3 protein has one entry. Of about 140,000 distinct CDR3 sequences detected, 13% to 15% appear once; the ten largest clones hold around 28%. This clonotype was picked up a small number of times. Its antigen is not known. Sequences were obtained from PBMCs or a T cell subset sorted from them (not recorded which). The receptor comes from an adult woman who had mild COVID-19 (a few samples of this study predate the infection). Cell type and time point are not known. This chain links TRBV6-5 with TRBJ2-2; TRBD2 matches 7 bases. This chain's CDR3 is CASSGGTNTGELFF. The CDR3 region has the DNA TGTGCCAGCAGCGGGGGGACGAACACCGGGGAGCTGTTTTTT.